These T cell receptor beta chains were read from a single sample in a study of T-cell reconstitution after alpha-beta-depleted transplantation in children. One entry per CDR3 protein, called by TCRdb with MiXCR from the PCR reads. The table has 400,000 to 500,000 distinct CDR3 sequences, roughly 11% seen once. The sample was PBMCs from the stem cell graft donor, taken from the stem cell graft. These TCRs come from a human donor who donated a stem cell graft to a child with acute myeloid leukemia. CDR3s include the opening cysteine and the closing phenylalanine or tryptophan. The D gene is left open where the match is weak. The size of a clone is reported for some rows only, either as once, few or many, or as a class for expanded clones.

j_gene: TRBJ2-1; abundance: few; d_gene: -; v_gene: TRBV4-1; CDR3aa: CASSQDTDNEQFF; CDR3nt: TGCGCCAGCAGCCAAGACACAGACAATGAGCAGTTCTTC
j_gene: TRBJ2-7; abundance: -; d_gene: -; v_gene: TRBV12-5; CDR3aa: CASGLITGLQYF; CDR3nt: TGTGCTAGTGGTTTGATAACCGGGCTCCAGTACTTC
j_gene: TRBJ2-5; abundance: -; d_gene: -; v_gene: TRBV20-1; CDR3aa: CSALVRGQETQYF; CDR3nt: TGCAGTGCCTTAGTTAGGGGTCAAGAGACCCAGTACTTC
j_gene: TRBJ1-1; abundance: few; d_gene: -; v_gene: TRBV5-1; CDR3aa: CASKPLQGNTEAFF; CDR3nt: TGCGCCAGCAAACCACTACAGGGTAACACTGAAGCTTTCTTT
j_gene: TRBJ2-7; abundance: few; d_gene: -; v_gene: TRBV7-9; CDR3aa: CASSRTSTYEQYF; CDR3nt: TGTGCCAGCAGCCGCACTAGCACCTACGAGCAGTACTTC
j_gene: TRBJ2-3; abundance: -; d_gene: TRBD2; v_gene: TRBV10-3; CDR3aa: CAIGTSGGPDTQYF; CDR3nt: TGTGCCATCGGGACTAGCGGGGGCCCAGATACGCAGTATTTT
j_gene: TRBJ2-1; abundance: many; d_gene: TRBD2; v_gene: TRBV10-3; CDR3aa: CATTGGPNEQFF; CDR3nt: TGTGCCACTACGGGAGGGCCGAATGAGCAGTTCTTC
j_gene: TRBJ2-1; abundance: few; d_gene: TRBD2; v_gene: TRBV9; CDR3aa: CASSIAGESPDEQFF; CDR3nt: TGTGCCAGCAGCATAGCGGGAGAAAGCCCCGATGAGCAGTTCTTC
j_gene: TRBJ2-5; abundance: -; d_gene: TRBD2; v_gene: TRBV7-2; CDR3aa: CASSSTSGAQETQYF; CDR3nt: TGTGCCAGCAGTTCTACTAGCGGGGCGCAAGAGACCCAGTACTTC
j_gene: TRBJ2-4; abundance: few; d_gene: TRBD1; v_gene: TRBV7-2; CDR3aa: CASARDRQNIQYF; CDR3nt: TGTGCCAGCGCTCGGGACAGGCAAAACATTCAGTACTTC
j_gene: TRBJ1-1; abundance: few; d_gene: -; v_gene: TRBV29-1; CDR3aa: CSVAHPNTEAFF; CDR3nt: TGCAGCGTTGCGCACCCGAACACTGAAGCTTTCTTT
j_gene: TRBJ1-1; abundance: -; d_gene: TRBD1; v_gene: TRBV12-3/TRBV12-4; CDR3aa: CASSLGGQGAGNTEAFF; CDR3nt: TGTGCCAGCAGTTTAGGGGGACAGGGAGCCGGGAACACTGAAGCTTTCTTT
j_gene: TRBJ1-1; abundance: few; d_gene: -; v_gene: TRBV6-1; CDR3aa: CASTRGRAQGRDTEAFF; CDR3nt: TGTGCCAGCACTCGAGGGAGGGCCCAGGGTAGGGACACTGAAGCTTTCTTT
j_gene: TRBJ1-5; abundance: many; d_gene: TRBD1; v_gene: TRBV30; CDR3aa: CAWKRQGRNQPQHF; CDR3nt: TGTGCCTGGAAAAGACAGGGTCGGAATCAGCCCCAGCATTTT
j_gene: TRBJ1-4; abundance: -; d_gene: -; v_gene: TRBV5-1; CDR3aa: CASSPGIIAVNEKLFF; CDR3nt: TGCGCCAGCAGCCCTGGTATCATCGCCGTTAATGAAAAACTGTTTTTT
j_gene: TRBJ2-2; abundance: -; d_gene: TRBD2; v_gene: TRBV5-1; CDR3aa: CASSLAGLAGGTTRTGELFF; CDR3nt: TGCGCCAGCAGCTTGGCCGGGCTAGCGGGAGGGACCACGAGGACGGGGGAGCTGTTTTTT
j_gene: TRBJ2-2; abundance: -; d_gene: -; v_gene: TRBV4-3; CDR3aa: CASSQGLDSPNTGELFF; CDR3nt: TGCGCCAGCAGCCAAGGGCTCGACAGCCCGAACACCGGGGAGCTGTTTTTT
j_gene: TRBJ1-3; abundance: many; d_gene: -; v_gene: TRBV29-1; CDR3aa: CSVIPQGTGNTIYF; CDR3nt: TGCAGCGTAATACCTCAGGGGACTGGAAACACCATATATTTT
j_gene: TRBJ2-2; abundance: few; d_gene: -; v_gene: TRBV6-2/TRBV6-3; CDR3aa: CASSYSVLITGELFF; CDR3nt: TGTGCCAGCAGTTACTCGGTCCTGATCACCGGGGAGCTGTTTTTT
j_gene: TRBJ2-5; abundance: few; d_gene: -; v_gene: TRBV4-1; CDR3aa: CASSHPRQEQETQYF; CDR3nt: TGCGCCAGCAGCCATCCAAGACAGGAGCAAGAGACCCAGTACTTC
j_gene: TRBJ2-3; abundance: -; d_gene: TRBD1; v_gene: TRBV7-3; CDR3aa: CASSLYWDRGSTDTQYF; CDR3nt: TGTGCCAGCAGCCTCTATTGGGACAGGGGGAGCACAGATACGCAGTATTTT
j_gene: TRBJ2-6; abundance: many; d_gene: TRBD1; v_gene: TRBV5-1; CDR3aa: CASSLGTGGPGANVLTF; CDR3nt: TGCGCCAGCAGCTTGGGTACAGGGGGCCCGGGGGCCAACGTCCTGACTTTC
j_gene: TRBJ2-3; abundance: many; d_gene: TRBD2; v_gene: TRBV13; CDR3aa: CASSFRTRGADTQYF; CDR3nt: TGTGCCAGCAGCTTCCGGACTAGAGGGGCAGATACGCAGTATTTT
j_gene: TRBJ1-2; abundance: -; d_gene: -; v_gene: TRBV4-3; CDR3aa: CASSQEGSFLYGYTF; CDR3nt: TGCGCCAGCAGCCAAGAAGGGAGCTTCCTTTATGGCTACACCTTC
j_gene: TRBJ2-7; abundance: many; d_gene: TRBD1; v_gene: TRBV13; CDR3aa: CASSWTGEDEQYF; CDR3nt: TGTGCCAGCAGCTGGACAGGGGAGGACGAGCAGTACTTC
j_gene: TRBJ2-7; abundance: few; d_gene: -; v_gene: TRBV27; CDR3aa: CASSLRAGLYEQYF; CDR3nt: TGTGCCAGCAGTTTAAGGGCCGGACTCTACGAGCAGTACTTC
j_gene: TRBJ2-2; abundance: few; d_gene: TRBD2; v_gene: TRBV29-1; CDR3aa: CSVGLAGVETGELFF; CDR3nt: TGCAGCGTTGGACTAGCGGGGGTGGAGACCGGGGAGCTGTTTTTT
j_gene: TRBJ1-2; abundance: -; d_gene: TRBD1; v_gene: TRBV29-1; CDR3aa: CSVLGGRDSDNGGYTF; CDR3nt: TGCAGCGTTCTAGGGGGAAGGGACAGCGATAATGGTGGCTACACCTTC
j_gene: TRBJ2-2; abundance: -; d_gene: -; v_gene: TRBV3-1; CDR3aa: CASSPPNGELFF; CDR3nt: TGTGCCAGCAGCCCCCCCAACGGGGAGCTGTTTTTT
j_gene: TRBJ1-4; abundance: few; d_gene: TRBD1; v_gene: TRBV7-2; CDR3aa: CASSSALYGTGYNEKLFF; CDR3nt: TGTGCCAGCAGCTCGGCGCTCTACGGGACAGGGTACAATGAAAAACTGTTTTTT
j_gene: TRBJ2-2; abundance: -; d_gene: -; v_gene: TRBV7-2; CDR3aa: CASSLGTGSVELFF; CDR3nt: TGTGCCAGCAGCTTAGGAACAGGGAGTGTGGAGCTGTTTTTT
j_gene: TRBJ2-1; abundance: -; d_gene: TRBD2; v_gene: TRBV6-5; CDR3aa: CASSYGGGSGRASEQFF; CDR3nt: TGTGCCAGCAGTTATGGGGGGGGTAGCGGGAGGGCCAGTGAGCAGTTCTTC